This T cell receptor (beta chain) was captured by sequencing in a study of cytomegalovirus exposure and HLA in healthy donors. Study observations and caveats: Among the most significant clusters, several appeared linked to common viral pathogens in a later analysis. Reported findings show TCR beta sequences accurately forecast HLA-A and HLA-B alleles in most subjects.

It was with 60 Vbeta and 13 Jbeta primers that the PCR ran. Only in-frame clones appear in the TCRdb table, and some are missing; sequencing was by immunoSEQ multiplex PCR. This table holds around 100,000 clones, approximately 84% found once. V shed 0 bases and J shed 5 bases, with 14 bases lying between them. The CDR3 is made up of 15 amino acids. The germline V gene has CDR1 SGHRS and CDR2 YFSETQ. On this clone itself: The antigen is not known.

This receptor was obtained from a woman aged 18 to 35 in good health and CMV-seropositive. The chain is built from TRBV5-1 and TRBJ1-2; D is unclear. Input material: PBMCs. CDR3 sequence reads: CASSLEEDPDYGYTF. CDR3 in DNA: TGCGCCAGCAGCTTGGAAGAGGATCCAGATTATGGCTACACCTTC.